This TCR beta chain derives from a study of molecular identifiers for immune sequencing clone quantification. About the study: Across replicate runs, RNA obtained from approximately 20,000 or 98,000 naive CD8 cells was divided into five, with four undergoing sequencing. Study findings and constraints: Whereas clones above 20 RNA copies held under 1% of naive-cell molecules, they held over 97% of effector molecules.

This clonotype was observed many times. Its antigen is undetermined. CDR1 is SGHVS and CDR2 is FQNEAQ in the germline V gene. The CDR3 sequence is 16 residues long. With 5 bases clipped from V and 3 bases from J, the junction kept 6 bases outside the gene matches. TCRdb recomputed calls from the PCR reads with MiXCR, one row per CDR3 protein. The table records roughly 630,000 distinct CDR3 sequences, about 25% of them present only once. Sequencing input: naive CD8+ T cells from blood, with Jurkat cell RNA spiked in. Subset given: FACS-sorted CD8+CD4-CCR7+CD45RA+ naive T cells. This rearrangement joins TRBV7-8 to TRBJ2-5; 13 nucleotides agree with TRBD2. This clonotype was sampled from a human donor in good health. Some libraries in this study had Jurkat cell RNA spiked in. The CDR3, as DNA: TGTGCCAGCAGCCCACCCGGGACTAGCGGGGAAGAGACCCAGTACTTC. Amino acid sequence: CASSPPGTSGEETQYF.